This TCR beta chain was profiled in a study of OX40 agonist ivuxolimab in advanced cancers. This clone was counted a few times. The trim removed 3 bases at V and 8 bases at J, leaving 14 bases unmatched. Germline CDR1 is SGHNT and CDR2 is YENEEA. The CDR3 has 17 amino acids. Sequencing was performed with immunoSEQ multiplex PCR; in TCRdb, only in-frame clones are kept and a portion is missing. The sample shows about 60,000 clones, approximately 90% of them seen only once. The specimen comprised CD4+ or CD8+ T cells sorted from blood, sampled in a trial of the OX40 agonist ivuxolimab. This chain links TRBV11-3 with TRBJ2-1; 9 nucleotides match TRBD1. This sequence originates from an adult with an advanced solid tumor such as melanoma, head and neck, liver or kidney cancer. Here the CDR3 reads CASSFLAVTGGRDEQFF. CDR3 DNA: TGTGCCAGCAGCTTTTTAGCTGTGACAGGGGGTAGGGATGAGCAGTTCTTC. Full variable domain (remainder filled in from reference TRBV11-3 and TRBJ2-1): EAGVVQSPRYKIIEKKQPVAFWCNPISGHNTLYWYLQNLGQGPELLIRYENEEAVDDSQLPKDRFSAERLKGVDSTLKIQPAELGDSAVYLCASSFLAVTGGRDEQFFGPGTRLTVL.